A single sample gave rise to the 3 T cell receptor beta chains below, sequenced in a study of blood T cells in healthy people across ages. Next came a second PCR, run for about 7 to 12 cycles, which used a sample-barcoded 5' primer along with a J-beta primer mix. TCRdb re-derived calls from the 5' RACE reads in MiXCR, one entry per CDR3 protein. This table has some 1.4 million distinct CDR3 sequences, 42% appearing once. Sequences were obtained from blood. These receptors all come from a woman aged 18-35 years in good health.

This sequence joins TRBV4-2 and TRBJ2-2; 7 bases fit TRBD2. The CDR3 extends over 16 amino acids. Germline-derived CDR1 and CDR2 are LGHNA and YNFKEQ. V lost 5 bases to trimming and J lost 5 bases; unmatched junction nucleotides: 11. Here the CDR3 reads CASSDGGRVYTGELFF. CDR3 bases: TGTGCCAGCAGCGACGGGGGGAGAGTATATACCGGGGAGCTGTTTTTT.

This rearrangement joins TRBV6-6 to TRBJ1-6; D is possibly TRBD1 (5 bases). Deletions cut 8 bases from V and 12 bases from J, with 17 bases between. The CDR3 covers 13 residues. Germline V gene sequence: CDR1 MNHNY, CDR2 SVGAGI (reference sequence). The CDR3 protein is CASHLDSQRPLHF. Here the CDR3 DNA reads TGTGCCAGCCATCTAGACAGCCAGAGACCCCTCCACTTT.

The gene calls are TRBV13 and TRBJ2-7; maybe TRBD1 (5 bases). The ends were cut back, 4 bases at V and 3 bases at J, with 13 bases in the middle. Germline V lookup: CDR1 PRHDT, CDR2 FYEKMQ (reference sequence). CDR3 length equals 14 residues. CDR3 sequence reads: CASSSGQPGYEQYF. In nucleotides, the CDR3 is TGTGCCAGCAGCTCCGGACAACCTGGCTACGAGCAGTACTTC.